The source of this T cell receptor (beta chain) is a study of T cells in Graves' hyperthyroidism and ophthalmopathy. From approximately 9.1 ml of fresh peripheral blood, PBMCs were isolated. The CDR3 regions of TCR beta were amplified from RNA transcripts. HTBI primers were employed in a first-round RT-PCR of the TCR CDR3. Each CDR3 protein is one row after TCRdb ran MiXCR on the multiplex PCR reads. The profile shows under 200,000 distinct CDR3 sequences, approximately 9% of them singletons. This clonotype showed up many times. The V gene lost 2 bases and the J gene lost 2 bases, with 5 bases spanning the gap. CDR1 and CDR2 from the germline V gene are MNHEY and SMNVEV (reference sequence). This CDR3 contains 13 residues.

This TCR came from a woman under 30 with Graves' hyperthyroidism that later progressed to Graves' ophthalmopathy. The sequenced material came from blood. This chain uses TRBV27 with TRBJ2-3; D uncertain. The CDR3 nucleotides read TGTGCCAGCAGTTTAGGGTACACAGATACGCAGTATTTT. It yields the protein CASSLGYTDTQYF.